This T cell receptor (beta chain) emerged from a study of CD4 T cells in relation to SARS-CoV-2 and coronaviruses listed by TCRdb under 2021. With regard to the full study: Using patient-derived lymphoblastoid cell lines, the shared crossreactive spike epitopes were mapped to their HLA restriction. The study assessed, at the TCR clonotype level, memory CD4+ T cell crossreactivity between SARS-CoV-2 and common cold coronavirus spike proteins. The Adaptive Biotechnologies TCR-sequencing kit was used for samples from three pre-COVID donors and for the naive versus memory experiments, whereas the other data were Illumina-based. A different, Illumina-based TCR-beta assay was used to sequence expansion assays from other donors in the study. The investigation overall reported the following: Small numbers of patients and of tested TCRs limited the study. Significantly weaker SARS-CoV-2-driven expansion was shown by crossreactive clones than by monoreactive clones, consistent with antigenic imprinting. Sequencing of naive versus memory cells indicated that the assay detects memory recall responses, not primary responses primed during culture. Around 65% of donors had memory CD4+ clonotypes that crossrecognized SARS-CoV-2 and at least one common cold coronavirus spike. No donor contributed both pre-pandemic and post-infection samples, which limited tracing the source of pre-existing responses. Since the crossreactivity analysis centred on spike protein, crossreactivity against other viral proteins was not assessed.

Worth noting for this clone: Its antigen is not yet known. Base qualities are not recorded, but no much larger clone differs from it by a single base.

CD4+ T cells from unexposed donors were collected before the COVID-19 pandemic (2011-2018). Naive and memory CD4+ T cells were separated from cryopreserved PBMCs by CD4 enrichment followed by EasySep naive CD4+ T cell enrichment. Leukapheresis product for the unexposed donors was bought commercially. PBMCs were isolated from leukapheresis product or whole blood by Ficoll-Paque PLUS gradient centrifugation. The PBMCs went either fresh into the expansion assay or into cryopreservation at -140 degrees C. The QIAamp Micro DNA Kit was used to extract genomic DNA from the CD4+ T cells. Deep-resolution immunoSEQ TCR-beta sequencing was performed on DNA from uncultured naive and memory CD4+ T cells. Processing in the source paper ran as follows. During preprocessing, nonproductive sequences were removed, along with CDR3s that did not begin with C, did not end with F or W, or were shorter than 7 amino acids. Cultured and uncultured naive and memory CD4+ repertoires were searched for previously identified spike- and CEF-reactive CDR3s. Pairwise Levenshtein distance, computed with the stringdist R package after three terminal residues were trimmed from each end, was used as the measure of CDR3 homology. TCRdb mirrors the immuneACCESS table, restricted to in-frame sequences. Some clones are absent from its copies; in checked studies, under half trace to an unresolved V gene, and the reason for the others is unknown. The D gene and trimming were derived from the DNA, and the V and J assignments and clone size from that table. In all, the sample holds some 65,000 clones, and around 86% of those were seen once. The ten largest account for 1.5% to 2% of the sample.

The sample was memory CD4+ T cells from PBMCs. The cell subset or site label, read with the paper, signifies: memory (non-naive) CD4+ T cells. This clonotype originated in a human donor in good health.

The DNA reads TGTGCCATCAGTGATGGGCCGGGGGGGGACACTGAAGCTTTCTTT. Its product reads: CAISDGPGGDTEAFF. The sequence is built from TRBV10-3 and TRBJ1-1; tentative D gene TRBD1, with 5 bases matching. Reading the germline V gene gives CDR1 ENHRY and CDR2 SYGVKD. The CDR3 numbers 15 residues from cysteine through phenylalanine. The entry retains the CDR3 DNA only, 45 bases that are in frame from base 1. V is clipped by 3 bases and J by 3 bases, and the sequence between their germline boundaries is 14 bases long.